This is a list of T cell receptor beta chains from one sample in a study of blood T cells in healthy people across ages. TCRdb called the 5' RACE reads again in MiXCR, with one record for every CDR3 protein. The table lists roughly 800,000 distinct CDR3 sequences, 55% to 75% of them singletons, with about 20% in the top ten. The sequenced sample was blood. The receptor set was obtained from a man aged 25-40 years in good health. The CDR3 runs from the conserved cysteine through the conserved F or W. Each record gives: V gene, J gene, D gene, clone size, CDR3 DNA, CDR3 protein. A D gene is named only where the DNA matches it firmly. Rows may omit the clone size; those that give it use once, few, many or a size class.

>TRBV7-2|TRBJ1-2|TRBD1|-
TGTGCCAGCAGCTCGCCCTGGGACAGGGTCGATGGCTACACCTTC
CASSSPWDRVDGYTF
>TRBV6-1|TRBJ2-7|TRBD1|few
TGTGCCAGCAAAGAGTCGGGACAGGTGAATTCCTACGAGCAGTACTTC
CASKESGQVNSYEQYF
>TRBV20-1|TRBJ2-1|-|-
TGCAGTGCTAGAGCGGACAGTTATGAGCAGTTCTTC
CSARADSYEQFF
>TRBV5-1|TRBJ2-5|-|-
TGCGCCAGCAGCGGGCCGGATCAACCAGCAAATGAGCAGTACTTC
CASSGPDQPANEQYF
>TRBV6-1|TRBJ1-2|TRBD1|-
TGTGCCAGCAGGCACGACAGGGAGTATGGCTACACCTTC
CASRHDREYGYTF
>TRBV2|TRBJ2-5|-|-
TGTGCCAGCAGTGAAGCGAACAGGGGAGGGAGAGAGACCCAGTACTTC
CASSEANRGGRETQYF
>TRBV12-3/TRBV12-4|TRBJ2-2|TRBD1|-
TGTGCCAGCAGTCGTGGGACAGTGGCCACCGGGGAGCTGTTTTTT
CASSRGTVATGELFF
>TRBV9|TRBJ2-3|TRBD2|many
TGTGCCAGCATGAAGGGGTCAGGAGCGGGAGGAGATACGCAGTATTTT
CASMKGSGAGGDTQYF
>TRBV4-2|TRBJ2-1|TRBD2|-
TGTGCCAGCAGCCAAGAAACGGGAGGGCCCTATGAGCAGTTCTTC
CASSQETGGPYEQFF
>TRBV20-1|TRBJ2-3|-|once
TGCAGTGCTAGAGGTATTGGGACAGATACGCAGTATTTT
CSARGIGTDTQYF
>TRBV5-1|TRBJ2-1|-|-
TGCGCCAGCAGCTTCAGCGGCGCCTACAATGAGCAGTTCTTC
CASSFSGAYNEQFF
>TRBV29-1|TRBJ2-3|TRBD2|-
TGCAGCGTTGCGACTAGCGGGATCACAGATACGCAGTATTTT
CSVATSGITDTQYF
>TRBV11-2|TRBJ2-7|-|once
TGTGCCAGCAGCTCCAATTACTACGAGCAGTACTTC
CASSSNYYEQYF
>TRBV12-3/TRBV12-4|TRBJ2-3|TRBD2|once
TGTGCCAGCCGAACTAGCGGGGCTCCAAAAAGCACAGATACGCAGTATTTT
CASRTSGAPKSTDTQYF
>TRBV25-1|TRBJ2-7|TRBD1|-
TGTGCCAGCAGTCTGGGACAGAGGAGCTCCTACGAGCAGTACTTC
CASSLGQRSSYEQYF
>TRBV7-9|TRBJ2-7|TRBD1|-
TGTGCCGGCGACAGTGGGACAGGAGGCTACGAGCAGTACTTC
CAGDSGTGGYEQYF
>TRBV2|TRBJ1-2|-|-
TGTGCCAGCAGATGGGACACCGAGGTTAATGGCTACACCTTC
CASRWDTEVNGYTF
>TRBV11-2|TRBJ2-1|-|-
TGTGCCAGCAGCTTAGTTCAAGAAAGTGAGCCCCTTCTGGATGAGCAGTTCTTC
CASSLVQESEPLLDEQFF
>TRBV4-2|TRBJ1-6|-|-
TGTGCCAGCAGCCAAGTGGATAATTCACCCCTCCACTTT
CASSQVDNSPLHF
>TRBV10-3|TRBJ2-4|-|-
TGTGCCATCAGTGAGTCAAGGGGGGACATTCAGTACTTC
CAISESRGDIQYF
>TRBV5-6|TRBJ2-1|TRBD1|-
TGTGCCAGCAGTCAGGGGGACGACAATGAGCAGTTCTTC
CASSQGDDNEQFF
>TRBV6-1|TRBJ1-4|-|-
TGTGCCAGCAGTGGAAGGGTGGGAAAACTGTTTTTT
CASSGRVGKLFF
>TRBV5-1|TRBJ2-5|TRBD2|-
TGCGCCAGCAGCGGATCCCATACTAGCGGGAGATGGGAGACCCAGTACTTC
CASSGSHTSGRWETQYF
>TRBV5-1|TRBJ1-1|-|-
TGCGCCAGCAGCTTGGTTTATAGCGGCTGGAACACTGAAGCTTTCTTT
CASSLVYSGWNTEAFF
>TRBV7-3|TRBJ2-1|-|-
TGTGCCAGCAGCCGAAGGAGGGGGGGGTACAATGAGCAGTTCTTC
CASSRRRGGYNEQFF
>TRBV5-6|TRBJ1-2|-|-
TGTGCCAGCAGCCGCCTTGCTACCTATGGCTACACCTTC
CASSRLATYGYTF
>TRBV20-1|TRBJ2-7|-|few
TGCAGTGCCCAGGGGTCGCGGGGAAGCTCCTACGAGCAGTACTTC
CSAQGSRGSSYEQYF
>TRBV15|TRBJ2-1|TRBD2|once
TGTGCCACCAGCTCGACTAGCGGGAGCGGTAGTGAGCAGTTCTTC
CATSSTSGSGSEQFF
>TRBV27|TRBJ1-6|-|-
TGTGCCAGCGGGGGGAGAGCCAATTCACCCCTCCACTTT
CASGGRANSPLHF
>TRBV5-1|TRBJ1-2|TRBD1|few
TGCGCCAGCAGCAGGACAACGGGACAGGGATTCTATGGCTACACCTTC
CASSRTTGQGFYGYTF
>TRBV27|TRBJ1-2|-|-
TGTGCCAGCAGTTTCGGGGGGAGCCTCTATGGCTACACCTTC
CASSFGGSLYGYTF
>TRBV10-3|TRBJ2-5|TRBD2|-
TGTGCCATCGCCCAGCCCGGACTAGCGGGAATCAATGAGCAGTACTTC
CAIAQPGLAGINEQYF
>TRBV3-1|TRBJ2-7|TRBD1|few
TGTGCCAGCAGACAGGGGGGCGAGCAGTACTTC
CASRQGGEQYF
>TRBV20-1|TRBJ2-5|-|-
TGCAGTGCCCCCACAGAGGTGGAGCAGTACTTC
CSAPTEVEQYF
>TRBV20-1|TRBJ1-1|-|-
TGCAGTGCTAGAGTTGAGGCTATGAACACTGAAGCTTTCTTT
CSARVEAMNTEAFF
>TRBV20-1|TRBJ2-5|-|-
TGCAGTGCTAGATTTACAGGGTCTAGGGAGACCCAGTACTTC
CSARFTGSRETQYF
>TRBV7-6|TRBJ1-2|-|-
TGTGCCAGCAGCTTAGGATTCAGTGGTGGCTACACCTTC
CASSLGFSGGYTF
>TRBV20-1|TRBJ1-1|TRBD1|many
TGCAGTGCCAAGACAGGGGCCCACACTGAAGCTTTCTTT
CSAKTGAHTEAFF
>TRBV7-9|TRBJ2-7|TRBD2|-
TGTGCCAGCAGCCCTATGGCTAGCGGACCCTACGAGCAGTACTTC
CASSPMASGPYEQYF
>TRBV4-2|TRBJ1-2|TRBD1|few
TGTGCCAGCAGCCAAGCCAGGACAGGGGCTGGCTACACCTTC
CASSQARTGAGYTF
>TRBV6-5|TRBJ1-1|TRBD1|-
TGTGCCAGCAGGGCGACAGGGACCACTGAAGCTTTCTTT
CASRATGTTEAFF
>TRBV20-1|TRBJ2-4|-|-
TGCAGTGCCCGGGAGAGTGGTAACATTCAGTACTTC
CSARESGNIQYF
>TRBV12-3/TRBV12-4|TRBJ2-7|-|-
TGTGCCAGCAGCCCCGGGGCTGCCGAGCAGTACTTC
CASSPGAAEQYF
>TRBV7-2|TRBJ2-5|-|-
TGTGCCAGCAGTTCGGACGGGGGACAGACCCAGTACTTC
CASSSDGGQTQYF
>TRBV5-1|TRBJ2-5|TRBD2|-
TGCGCCAGCAGCTTACTCCCCAGCGGGGCCACGTACCAAGAGACCCAGTACTTC
CASSLLPSGATYQETQYF
>TRBV3-1|TRBJ2-4|-|-
TGTGCCAGCAGCCAAGATTACGGATTAGCCAGCTACAAGCAGTACTTC
CASSQDYGLASYKQYF
>TRBV7-9|TRBJ1-2|TRBD1|-
TGTGCCAGCAGCGCGGGGGGACAGATCTATGGCTACACCTTC
CASSAGGQIYGYTF
>TRBV29-1|TRBJ2-7|TRBD1|few
TGCAGCGTTGAAACAACCGGGACAGGGCCTTCCTACGAGCAGTACTTC
CSVETTGTGPSYEQYF
>TRBV11-1|TRBJ1-6|-|few
TGTGCCAGCAGCTCCTCAGGGATGGTGTGGTCACCCCTCCACTTT
CASSSSGMVWSPLHF
>TRBV5-1|TRBJ2-7|-|few
TGCGCCAGCAGCTTAGGAACCTCTGCTTCCTACGAGCAGTACTTC
CASSLGTSASYEQYF
>TRBV7-2|TRBJ2-5|-|once
TGTGCCAGCAGCTTATGGGGGGCGAGCTCCTACCTCCAAGAGACCCAGTACTTC
CASSLWGASSYLQETQYF
>TRBV7-3|TRBJ1-6|-|-
TGTGCCAGCAGCTTCACCTATAATTCACCCCTCCACTTT
CASSFTYNSPLHF
>TRBV6-5|TRBJ2-3|-|few
TGTGCCAGCAGTTGGGACTCCGAGCTCACAGATACGCAGTATTTT
CASSWDSELTDTQYF
>TRBV9|TRBJ2-7|TRBD2|-
TGTGCCAGCAGCGTAGGTGCGGGGGAAACCTACGAGCAGTACTTC
CASSVGAGETYEQYF
>TRBV10-3|TRBJ1-2|-|-
TGTGCCATCAGGACTCCCCGGCATGGCTACACCTTC
CAIRTPRHGYTF
>TRBV4-3|TRBJ2-3|TRBD2|-
TGCGCCAGCAGCCGCAAGCTCTCGCCTAGCGGGAGTTCAGATACGCAGTATTTT
CASSRKLSPSGSSDTQYF
>TRBV9|TRBJ1-2|TRBD1|few
TGTGCCAGCAGCACCACAGGGGGCTATGGCTACACCTTC
CASSTTGGYGYTF
>TRBV10-3|TRBJ2-1|TRBD2|-
TGTGCCATCAGTGCCCTAGCGGAATTCAATGAGCAGTTCTTC
CAISALAEFNEQFF
>TRBV7-3|TRBJ2-1|-|-
TGTGCCAGCAGCCCTGGGCGGGGAGGTGTCTCCTACAATGAGCAGTTCTTC
CASSPGRGGVSYNEQFF